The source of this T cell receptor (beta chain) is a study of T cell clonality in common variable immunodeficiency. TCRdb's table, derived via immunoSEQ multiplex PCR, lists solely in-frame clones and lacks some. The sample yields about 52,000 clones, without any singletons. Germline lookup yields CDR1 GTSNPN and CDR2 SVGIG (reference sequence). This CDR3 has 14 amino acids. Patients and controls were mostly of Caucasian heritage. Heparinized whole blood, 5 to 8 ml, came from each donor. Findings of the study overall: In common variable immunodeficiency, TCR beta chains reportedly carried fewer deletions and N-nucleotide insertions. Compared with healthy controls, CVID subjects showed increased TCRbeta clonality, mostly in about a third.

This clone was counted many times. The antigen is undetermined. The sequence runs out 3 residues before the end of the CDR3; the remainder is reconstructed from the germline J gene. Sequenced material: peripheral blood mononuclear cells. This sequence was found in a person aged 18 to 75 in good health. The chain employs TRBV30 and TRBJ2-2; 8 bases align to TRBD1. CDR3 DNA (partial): TGTGCCTCCCCCGGACAGGGAGTTACTGAAAAG. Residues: CASPGQGVTEK. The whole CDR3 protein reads CASPGQGVTEKLFF.